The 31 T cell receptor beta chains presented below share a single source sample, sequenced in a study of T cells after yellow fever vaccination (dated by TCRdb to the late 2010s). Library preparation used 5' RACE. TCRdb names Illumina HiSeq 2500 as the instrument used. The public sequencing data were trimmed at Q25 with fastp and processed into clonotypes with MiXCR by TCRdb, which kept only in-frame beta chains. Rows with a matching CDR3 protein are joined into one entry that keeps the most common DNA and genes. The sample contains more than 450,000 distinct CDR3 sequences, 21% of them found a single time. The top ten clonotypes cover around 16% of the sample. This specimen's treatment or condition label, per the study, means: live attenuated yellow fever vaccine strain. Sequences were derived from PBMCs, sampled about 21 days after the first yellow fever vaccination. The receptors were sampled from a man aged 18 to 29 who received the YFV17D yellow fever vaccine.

CDR3 coding DNA: TGTGCCAGCAGCCCAGGGTTAGGACAGGGGACCGAGCAGTACTTC. It yields the protein CASSPGLGQGTEQYF. The V and J genes are TRBV7-9 and TRBJ2-7; 9 bases fit TRBD1. V lost 5 bases and J lost 6; bases outside the gene matches: 11. This CDR3 is 15 amino acids long. Per the germline V gene, CDR1 is SEHNR and CDR2 is FQNEAQ (reference sequence).

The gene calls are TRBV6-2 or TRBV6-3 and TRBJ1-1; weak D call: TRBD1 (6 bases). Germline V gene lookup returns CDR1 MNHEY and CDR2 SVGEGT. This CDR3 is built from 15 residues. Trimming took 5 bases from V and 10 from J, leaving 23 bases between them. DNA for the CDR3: TGTGCCAGCAGTACTTATGGCGGGCAGGGGATTGGAGCTTTCTTT. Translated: CASSTYGGQGIGAFF.

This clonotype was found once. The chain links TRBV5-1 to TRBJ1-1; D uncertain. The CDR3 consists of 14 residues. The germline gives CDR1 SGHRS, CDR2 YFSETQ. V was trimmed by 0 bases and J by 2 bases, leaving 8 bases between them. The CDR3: CASSLAQSNTEAFF. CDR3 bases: TGCGCCAGCAGCTTGGCGCAGAGCAACACTGAAGCTTTCTTT.

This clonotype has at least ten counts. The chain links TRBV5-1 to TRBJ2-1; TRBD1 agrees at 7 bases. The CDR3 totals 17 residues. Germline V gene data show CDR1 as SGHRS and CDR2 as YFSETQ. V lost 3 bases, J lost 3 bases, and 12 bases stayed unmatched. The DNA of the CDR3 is TGCGCCAGCAGCTACAACCCGACAGGGAATAGCTACAATGAGCAGTTCTTC. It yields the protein CASSYNPTGNSYNEQFF.

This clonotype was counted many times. DNA for the CDR3: TGTGCCAGCAGCTCGGGATTCCAAGAGACCCAGTACTTC. Translated, it gives CASSSGFQETQYF. This chain uses TRBV7-3 with TRBJ2-5; tentatively, D is TRBD2 (5 bases). Germline V gene sequence: CDR1 SGHTA, CDR2 FQGTGA. This CDR3 is 13 amino acids long. V was trimmed by 4 bases and J by 1 base, leaving 7 bases between them.

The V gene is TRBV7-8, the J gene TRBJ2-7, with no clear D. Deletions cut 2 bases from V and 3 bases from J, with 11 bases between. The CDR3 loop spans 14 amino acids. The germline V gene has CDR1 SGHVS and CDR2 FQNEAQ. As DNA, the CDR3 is TGTGCCAGCAGCTTAATCCCAGGCAGCTACGAGCAGTACGTC. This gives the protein CASSLIPGSYEQYV.

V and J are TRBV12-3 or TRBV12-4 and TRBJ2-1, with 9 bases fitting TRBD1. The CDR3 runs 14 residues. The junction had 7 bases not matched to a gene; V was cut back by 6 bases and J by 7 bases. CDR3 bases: TGTGCCAGCAGCCCCGGGACAGGGATGAATGAGCAGTTCTTC. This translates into CASSPGTGMNEQFF.

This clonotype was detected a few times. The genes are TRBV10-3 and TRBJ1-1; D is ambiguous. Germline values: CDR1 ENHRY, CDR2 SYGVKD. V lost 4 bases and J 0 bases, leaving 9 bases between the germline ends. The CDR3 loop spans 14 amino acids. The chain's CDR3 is CAISVGGVNTEAFF. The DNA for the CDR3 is TGTGCCATCAGTGTAGGTGGGGTGAACACTGAAGCTTTCTTT.

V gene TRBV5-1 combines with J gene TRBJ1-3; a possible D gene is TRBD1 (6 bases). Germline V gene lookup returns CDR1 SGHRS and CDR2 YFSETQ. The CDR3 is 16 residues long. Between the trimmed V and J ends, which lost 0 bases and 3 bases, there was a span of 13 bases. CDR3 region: CASSLAGQKGGNTIYF. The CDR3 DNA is TGCGCCAGCAGCTTGGCTGGACAGAAAGGTGGAAACACCATATATTTT.

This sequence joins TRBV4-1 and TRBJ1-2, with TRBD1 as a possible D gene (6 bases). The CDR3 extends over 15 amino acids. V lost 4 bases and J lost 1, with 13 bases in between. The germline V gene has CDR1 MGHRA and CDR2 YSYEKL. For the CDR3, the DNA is TGCGCCAGCAGCCCGACAGGACAGCGTAACTATGGCTACACCTTC. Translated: CASSPTGQRNYGYTF.

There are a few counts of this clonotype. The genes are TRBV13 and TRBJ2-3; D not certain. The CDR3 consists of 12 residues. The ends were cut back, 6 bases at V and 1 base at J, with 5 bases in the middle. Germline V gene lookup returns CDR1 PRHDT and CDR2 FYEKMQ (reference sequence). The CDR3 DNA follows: TGTGCCAGCAGAGATGGCACAGATACGCAGTATTTT. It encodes CASRDGTDTQYF.

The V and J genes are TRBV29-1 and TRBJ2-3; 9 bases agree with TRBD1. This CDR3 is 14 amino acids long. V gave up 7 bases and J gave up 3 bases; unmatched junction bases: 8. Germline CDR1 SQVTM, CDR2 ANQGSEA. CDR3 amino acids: CSANGQGQTDTQYF. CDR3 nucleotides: TGCAGCGCCAATGGACAGGGGCAAACAGATACGCAGTATTTT.

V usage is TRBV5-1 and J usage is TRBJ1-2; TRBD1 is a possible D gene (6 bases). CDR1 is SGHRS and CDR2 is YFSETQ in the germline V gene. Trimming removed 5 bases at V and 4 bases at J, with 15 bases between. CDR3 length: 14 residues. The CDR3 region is CASRNAGALYGYTF. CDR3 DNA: TGCGCCAGCAGAAATGCGGGGGCCCTCTATGGCTACACCTTC.

CDR3 in amino acids: CASSLGTSEQYF. The CDR3, as DNA: TGTGCCAGCAGTTTAGGGACTAGCGAGCAGTACTTC. The rearrangement links TRBV12-3 or TRBV12-4 to TRBJ2-7; 7 bases map to TRBD2. The CDR3 contains 12 residues. Trimming took 1 base from V and 6 from J; bases not matched to a gene: 0.

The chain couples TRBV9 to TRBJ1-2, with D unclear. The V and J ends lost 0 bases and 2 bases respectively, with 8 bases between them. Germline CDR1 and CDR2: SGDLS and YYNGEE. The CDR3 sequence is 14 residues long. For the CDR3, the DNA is TGTGCCAGCAGCGTAGACCCGGAGAACTATGGCTACACCTTC. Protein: CASSVDPENYGYTF. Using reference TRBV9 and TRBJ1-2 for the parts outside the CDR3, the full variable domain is DSGVTQTPKHLITATGQRVTLRCSPRSGDLSVYWYQQSLDQGLQFLIQYYNGEERAKGNILERFSAQQFPDLHSELNLSSLELGDSALYFCASSVDPENYGYTFGSGTRLTVV.

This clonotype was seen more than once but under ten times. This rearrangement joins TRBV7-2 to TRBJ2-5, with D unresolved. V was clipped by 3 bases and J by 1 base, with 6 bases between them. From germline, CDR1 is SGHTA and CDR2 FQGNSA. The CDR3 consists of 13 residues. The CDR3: CASSFSTQETQYF. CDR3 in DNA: TGTGCCAGCAGCTTTAGTACCCAAGAGACCCAGTACTTC. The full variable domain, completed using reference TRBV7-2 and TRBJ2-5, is GAGVSQSPSNKVTEKGKDVELRCDPISGHTALYWYRQSLGQGLEFLIYFQGNSAPDKSGLPSDRFSAERTGGSVSTLTIQRTQQEDSAVYLCASSFSTQETQYFGPGTRLLVL.

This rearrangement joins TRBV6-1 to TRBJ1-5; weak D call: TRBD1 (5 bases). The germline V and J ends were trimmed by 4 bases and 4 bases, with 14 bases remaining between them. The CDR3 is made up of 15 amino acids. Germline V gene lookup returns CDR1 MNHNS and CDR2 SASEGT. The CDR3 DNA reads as TGTGCCAGCAGTGGCAGCCGGCGGGGGAATCAGCCCCAGCATTTT. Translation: CASSGSRRGNQPQHF.

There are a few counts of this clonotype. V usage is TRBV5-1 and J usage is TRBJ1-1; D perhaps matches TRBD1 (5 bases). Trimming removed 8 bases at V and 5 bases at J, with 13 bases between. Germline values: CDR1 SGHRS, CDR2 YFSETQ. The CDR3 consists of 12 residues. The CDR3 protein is CASRLGETEAFF. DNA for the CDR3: TGCGCCAGTCGACTAGGGGAAACTGAAGCTTTCTTT.

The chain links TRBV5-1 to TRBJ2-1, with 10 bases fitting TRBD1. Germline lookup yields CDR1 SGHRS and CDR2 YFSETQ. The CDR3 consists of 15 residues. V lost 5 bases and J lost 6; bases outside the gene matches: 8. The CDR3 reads CASRSGTGDINEQFF. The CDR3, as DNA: TGCGCCAGCAGATCAGGGACAGGGGATATCAATGAGCAGTTCTTC.

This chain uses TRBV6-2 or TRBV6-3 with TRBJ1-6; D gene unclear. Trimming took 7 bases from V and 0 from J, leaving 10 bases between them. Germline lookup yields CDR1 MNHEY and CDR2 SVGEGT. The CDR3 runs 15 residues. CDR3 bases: TGTGCCAGCAACATGGGGTTCTCCTATAATTCACCCCTCCACTTT. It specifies CASNMGFSYNSPLHF.

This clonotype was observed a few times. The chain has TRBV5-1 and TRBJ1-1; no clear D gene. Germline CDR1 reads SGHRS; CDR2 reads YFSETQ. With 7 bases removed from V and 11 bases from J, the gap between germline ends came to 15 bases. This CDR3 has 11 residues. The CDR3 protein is CASLFGYWAFF. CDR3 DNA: TGCGCCAGCCTTTTTGGTTATTGGGCTTTCTTT.

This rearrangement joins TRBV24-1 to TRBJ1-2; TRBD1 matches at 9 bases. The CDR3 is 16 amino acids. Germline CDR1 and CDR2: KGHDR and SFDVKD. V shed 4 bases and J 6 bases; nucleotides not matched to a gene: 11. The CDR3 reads CATSEGQGGLSHGYTF. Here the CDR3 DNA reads TGTGCCACCAGTGAGGGACAGGGCGGTTTGAGCCATGGCTACACCTTC.

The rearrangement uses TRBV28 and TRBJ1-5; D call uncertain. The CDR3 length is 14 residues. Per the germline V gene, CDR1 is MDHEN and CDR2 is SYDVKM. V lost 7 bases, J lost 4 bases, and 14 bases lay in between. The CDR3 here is CASTSWVWNQPQHF. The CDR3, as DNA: TGTGCCAGCACGAGCTGGGTATGGAATCAGCCCCAGCATTTT.

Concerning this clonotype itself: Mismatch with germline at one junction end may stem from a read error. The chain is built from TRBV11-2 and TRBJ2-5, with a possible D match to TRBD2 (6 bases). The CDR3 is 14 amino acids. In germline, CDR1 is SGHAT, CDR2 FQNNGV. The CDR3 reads CASGLMGGQETQYF. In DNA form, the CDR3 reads TGTGCCAGCGGCTTAATGGGGGGCCAAGAGACCCAGTACTTC.

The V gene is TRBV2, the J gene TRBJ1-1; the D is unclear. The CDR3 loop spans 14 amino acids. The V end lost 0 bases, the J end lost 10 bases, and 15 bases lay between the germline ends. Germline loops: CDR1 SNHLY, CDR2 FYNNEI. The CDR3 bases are TGTGCCAGCAGTGAAGCGGACGGGGTTGCCGTAGCTTTCTTT. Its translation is CASSEADGVAVAFF.

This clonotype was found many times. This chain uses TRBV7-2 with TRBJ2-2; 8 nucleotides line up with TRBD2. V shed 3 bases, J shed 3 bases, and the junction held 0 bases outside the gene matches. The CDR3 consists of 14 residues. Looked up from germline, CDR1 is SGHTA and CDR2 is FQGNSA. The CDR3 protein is CASSFSGDTGELFF. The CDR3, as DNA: TGTGCCAGCAGCTTTAGCGGGGACACCGGGGAGCTGTTTTTT.

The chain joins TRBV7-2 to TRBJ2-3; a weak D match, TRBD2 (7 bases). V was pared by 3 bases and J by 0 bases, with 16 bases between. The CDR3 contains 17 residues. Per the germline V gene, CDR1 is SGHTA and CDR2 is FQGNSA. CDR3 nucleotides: TGTGCCAGCAGCTTGCGGCGCGGGGGCCCTAGCACAGATACGCAGTATTTT. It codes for CASSLRRGGPSTDTQYF.

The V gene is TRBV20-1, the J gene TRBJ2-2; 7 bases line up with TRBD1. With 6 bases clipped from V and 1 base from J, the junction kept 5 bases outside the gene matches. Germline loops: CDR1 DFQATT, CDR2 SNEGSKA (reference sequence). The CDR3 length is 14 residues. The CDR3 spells CSAMGQRNTGELFF. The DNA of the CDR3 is TGCAGTGCCATGGGACAGCGGAACACCGGGGAGCTGTTTTTT.

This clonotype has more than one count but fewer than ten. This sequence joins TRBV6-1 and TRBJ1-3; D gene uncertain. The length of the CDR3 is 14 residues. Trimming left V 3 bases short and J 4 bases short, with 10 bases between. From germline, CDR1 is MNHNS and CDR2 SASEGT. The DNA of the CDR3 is TGTGCCAGCAGTGAGTTGAACAGCGGAAACACCATATATTTT. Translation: CASSELNSGNTIYF.

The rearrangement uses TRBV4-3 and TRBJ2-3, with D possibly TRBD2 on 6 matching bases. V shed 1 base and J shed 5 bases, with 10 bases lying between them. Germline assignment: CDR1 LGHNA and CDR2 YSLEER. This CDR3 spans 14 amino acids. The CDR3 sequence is CASSQGLGEDTQYF. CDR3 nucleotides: TGCGCCAGCAGCCAAGGACTAGGAGAAGATACGCAGTATTTT.

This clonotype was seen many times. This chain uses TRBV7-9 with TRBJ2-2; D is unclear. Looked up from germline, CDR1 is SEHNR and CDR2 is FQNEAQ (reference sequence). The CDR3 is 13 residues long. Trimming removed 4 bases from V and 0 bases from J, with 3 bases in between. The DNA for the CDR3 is TGTGCCAGCAGCTACACGAACACCGGGGAGCTGTTTTTT. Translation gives CASSYTNTGELFF.